The clone carrying this TCR beta chain was seen ten or more times. The entry originates in a study of blood T cells in healthy people across ages. With a J-beta primer mix and a sample-barcoded 5' primer, a second PCR ran 7 to 11 cycles. One entry per CDR3 protein, called by TCRdb with MiXCR from the 5' RACE reads. Found here are 1.5 million to 2 million distinct CDR3 sequences, about 28% of them singletons; the top ten hold roughly 8%. V shed 5 bases, J shed 5 bases, and the junction held 3 bases outside the gene matches. Per germline, CDR1 PRHDT and CDR2 FYEKMQ (reference sequence). The CDR3 has 14 residues.

The TCR originated in a woman between 25 and 40 years old in good health. Specimen: blood. The chain is built from TRBV13 and TRBJ2-1; 10 bases line up with TRBD2. The chain's CDR3 is CASSKGLADNEQFF. DNA for the CDR3: TGTGCCAGCAGCAAAGGACTAGCGGACAATGAGCAGTTCTTC.